This is a list of T cell receptor beta chains from one sample in a study of human T cells and chemical hapten exposure. One entry per CDR3 protein results from TCRdb running MiXCR on the RACE reads. Of under 45,000 distinct CDR3 sequences listed, about 9.4% were seen once; the top ten hold roughly 27%. The material sequenced was whole blood, taken in connection with sensitization to the hapten diphenylcyclopropenone (DPC). The receptors come from a man aged 50-59 years with alopecia areata. Some clones in this sample may be carry-over from other donors' samples. Each CDR3 is given with its conserved first and last residue. The D gene is left open where the match is weak. Clone size is not always given. Where it is, it says once, few, many or a class for expanded clones.

CDR3aa: CASSPQDRGGYTF; CDR3nt: TGTGCCAGCAGCCCCCAGGACAGGGGTGGCTACACCTTC; abundance: few; d_gene: TRBD1; v_gene: TRBV3-1; j_gene: TRBJ1-2
CDR3aa: CASSLAATFYNSPLHF; CDR3nt: TGTGCCAGCAGCTTAGCTGCTACCTTCTATAATTCACCCCTCCACTTT; abundance: -; d_gene: -; v_gene: TRBV11-2; j_gene: TRBJ1-6
CDR3aa: CSVLRESNQPQHF; CDR3nt: TGCAGTGTGCTCCGAGAATCCAATCAGCCCCAGCATTTT; abundance: many; d_gene: -; v_gene: TRBV20-1; j_gene: TRBJ1-5
CDR3aa: CASSRGTGFQETQYF; CDR3nt: TGTGCCAGCAGCCGGGGGACGGGGTTCCAAGAGACCCAGTACTTC; abundance: -; d_gene: -; v_gene: TRBV7-9; j_gene: TRBJ2-5
CDR3aa: CATSAADGPSNNEQFF; CDR3nt: TGTGCCACCAGTGCCGCGGACGGACCCTCCAACAATGAGCAGTTCTTC; abundance: -; d_gene: -; v_gene: TRBV24-1; j_gene: TRBJ2-1
CDR3aa: CASSSSIRNYGYTF; CDR3nt: TGTGCCAGCAGTTCCTCGATCAGAAACTATGGCTACACCTTC; abundance: many; d_gene: -; v_gene: TRBV27; j_gene: TRBJ1-2
CDR3aa: CASSLQEIEMDEQFF; CDR3nt: TGTGCCAGCAGTCTCCAGGAGATCGAAATGGATGAGCAGTTCTTC; abundance: many; d_gene: -; v_gene: TRBV5-5; j_gene: TRBJ2-1
CDR3aa: CSVEVARGETQYF; CDR3nt: TGCAGCGTTGAGGTAGCGCGGGGAGAGACCCAGTACTTC; abundance: few; d_gene: -; v_gene: TRBV29-1; j_gene: TRBJ2-5
CDR3aa: CASSVEVSPLYF; CDR3nt: TGTGCCAGCAGCGTAGAAGTCAGCCCACTGTATTTT; abundance: few; d_gene: -; v_gene: TRBV9; j_gene: TRBJ2-3
CDR3aa: CAISEREGTGELFF; CDR3nt: TGTGCCATCAGTGAGAGGGAAGGGACCGGGGAGCTGTTTTTT; abundance: -; d_gene: -; v_gene: TRBV10-3; j_gene: TRBJ2-2